These T cell receptor beta chains were read from a single sample in a study of T-cell reconstitution after alpha-beta-depleted transplantation in children. TCRdb called the PCR reads again in MiXCR, with one record for every CDR3 protein. The data hold 190,000 or so distinct CDR3 sequences, with about 15% observed a single time. This sample comprised PBMCs from the stem cell graft donor, obtained from the stem cell graft. The receptors originated from a human donor who donated a stem cell graft to a child with acute lymphoblastic leukemia. Both conserved end residues are part of each CDR3. Fields, in order: D gene, clone size, V gene, J gene, CDR3 protein, CDR3 DNA. The D gene is left open where the match is weak. Not every row has a clone size; where given, it reads once, few, many or a size class.

>NA|many|TRBV9|TRBJ1-1
CASSVGHSNTEAFF
TGTGCCAGCAGCGTAGGGCACTCGAACACTGAAGCTTTCTTT
>NA|many|TRBV12-3/TRBV12-4|TRBJ1-1
CASSLTRILTEAFF
TGTGCCAGCAGTCTAACTCGCATCCTCACTGAAGCTTTCTTT
>NA|many|TRBV5-1|TRBJ1-4
CASSRGASRGNEKLFF
TGCGCCAGCAGCCGTGGAGCCTCGCGGGGTAATGAAAAACTGTTTTTT
>NA|NA|TRBV7-2|TRBJ1-5
CASSFSNPPQHF
TGTGCCAGCAGCTTTTCGAATCCGCCCCAGCATTTT
>NA|once|TRBV7-2|TRBJ2-1
CASSPRLRKNEQFF
TGTGCCAGCAGCCCCCGATTGAGGAAAAATGAGCAGTTCTTC
>TRBD2|many|TRBV13|TRBJ2-7
CASSHETRLAGTYEQYF
TGTGCCAGCAGCCACGAAACGAGACTAGCGGGAACCTACGAGCAGTACTTC
>NA|many|TRBV10-3|TRBJ1-1
CAIRVSTEAFF
TGTGCCATCAGGGTTAGCACTGAAGCTTTCTTT
>NA|many|TRBV7-8|TRBJ2-5
CASTPGRQETQYF
TGTGCCAGCACCCCAGGCAGGCAAGAGACCCAGTACTTC
>NA|many|TRBV5-1|TRBJ1-1
CASSGGAGMRNTEAFF
TGCGCCAGCAGCGGGGGGGCAGGGATGAGGAACACTGAAGCTTTCTTT
>TRBD2|many|TRBV5-1|TRBJ2-2
CASSPLAGGPSGTGELFF
TGCGCCAGCAGCCCACTAGCGGGAGGGCCTTCGGGTACCGGGGAGCTGTTTTTT
>NA|NA|TRBV11-3|TRBJ1-2
CASSLAWGADGYTF
TGTGCCAGCAGCTTAGCGTGGGGCGCAGATGGCTACACCTTC
>TRBD1|many|TRBV7-9|TRBJ1-2
CASSRTGGLGTYGYTF
TGTGCCAGCAGTAGGACAGGGGGCCTCGGAACCTATGGCTACACCTTC
>TRBD1|many|TRBV29-1|TRBJ1-1
CSVEDLDRGRPSRTEAFF
TGCAGCGTTGAAGATCTAGACAGGGGGCGCCCCAGTCGAACTGAAGCTTTCTTT
>NA|many|TRBV7-9|TRBJ1-2
CASSSQDRPDYGYTF
TGTGCCAGCAGTTCTCAGGACAGACCTGACTATGGCTACACCTTC
>NA|many|TRBV29-1|TRBJ2-5
CSASVETQYF
TGCAGCGCCTCCGTGGAGACCCAGTACTTC
>TRBD2|NA|TRBV12-5|TRBJ2-5
CAFRGGSPGTSGFLAAQYF
TGTGCCTTCAGGGGCGGATCCCCTGGGACTAGCGGGTTCTTGGCGGCCCAGTACTTC
>NA|NA|TRBV6-1|TRBJ1-6
CATAARARDSPLHF
TGTGCCACGGCGGCTCGGGCCCGGGATTCACCCCTCCACTTT
>TRBD2|many|TRBV6-2/TRBV6-3|TRBJ2-1
CASSYSTGGLINEQFF
TGTGCCAGCAGTTACTCGACGGGAGGGCTTATCAATGAGCAGTTCTTC
>NA|NA|TRBV3-1|TRBJ2-5
CASSQVRGQETQYF
TGTGCCAGCAGCCAAGTACGGGGACAAGAGACCCAGTACTTC
>TRBD1|few|TRBV7-2|TRBJ2-1
CASSGRDRGEVNEQFF
TGTGCCAGCAGCGGCCGGGACAGGGGGGAGGTAAATGAGCAGTTCTTC
>NA|few|TRBV4-2|TRBJ2-1
CASSQAEYPGSYDEQFF
TGTGCCAGCAGCCAAGCGGAATACCCCGGGAGCTACGATGAGCAGTTCTTC
>NA|many|TRBV5-1|TRBJ2-1
CASSWDNEQFF
TGCGCCAGCAGCTGGGACAATGAGCAGTTCTTC
>NA|many|TRBV4-1|TRBJ2-2
CASSQGVVGSTGELFF
TGCGCCAGCAGCCAAGGGGTAGTGGGAAGCACCGGGGAGCTGTTTTTT
>TRBD1|many|TRBV10-3|TRBJ2-7
CAISGDRENYYEQYF
TGTGCCATCAGTGGGGACAGGGAGAACTACTACGAGCAGTACTTC
>NA|many|TRBV12-3/TRBV12-4|TRBJ1-5
CASQGRGGNQPQHF
TGTGCCAGTCAGGGAAGGGGCGGCAATCAGCCCCAGCATTTT
>NA|many|TRBV5-5|TRBJ1-4
CASSPSPNEKLFF
TGTGCCAGCAGCCCTTCTCCTAATGAAAAACTGTTTTTT
>NA|many|TRBV7-9|TRBJ1-4
CASSLDFRGTNEKLFF
TGTGCCAGCAGCTTAGACTTCAGGGGAACTAATGAAAAACTGTTTTTT
>TRBD2|NA|TRBV25-1|TRBJ2-7
CAMGPGPGTSGSYEQYF
TGTGCCATGGGCCCTGGGCCCGGGACTAGCGGATCCTACGAGCAGTACTTC